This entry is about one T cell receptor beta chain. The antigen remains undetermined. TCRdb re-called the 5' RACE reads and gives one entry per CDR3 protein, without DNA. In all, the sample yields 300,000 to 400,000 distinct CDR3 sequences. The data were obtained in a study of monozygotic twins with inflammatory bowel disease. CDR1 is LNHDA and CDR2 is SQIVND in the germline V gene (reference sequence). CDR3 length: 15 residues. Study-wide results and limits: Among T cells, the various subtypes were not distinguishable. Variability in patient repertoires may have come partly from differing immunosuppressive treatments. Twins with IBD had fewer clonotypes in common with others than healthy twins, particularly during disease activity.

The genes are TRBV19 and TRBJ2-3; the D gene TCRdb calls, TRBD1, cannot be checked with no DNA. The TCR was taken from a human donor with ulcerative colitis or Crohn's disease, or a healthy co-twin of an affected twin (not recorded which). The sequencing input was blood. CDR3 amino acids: CASSPGQGVGDTQYF.